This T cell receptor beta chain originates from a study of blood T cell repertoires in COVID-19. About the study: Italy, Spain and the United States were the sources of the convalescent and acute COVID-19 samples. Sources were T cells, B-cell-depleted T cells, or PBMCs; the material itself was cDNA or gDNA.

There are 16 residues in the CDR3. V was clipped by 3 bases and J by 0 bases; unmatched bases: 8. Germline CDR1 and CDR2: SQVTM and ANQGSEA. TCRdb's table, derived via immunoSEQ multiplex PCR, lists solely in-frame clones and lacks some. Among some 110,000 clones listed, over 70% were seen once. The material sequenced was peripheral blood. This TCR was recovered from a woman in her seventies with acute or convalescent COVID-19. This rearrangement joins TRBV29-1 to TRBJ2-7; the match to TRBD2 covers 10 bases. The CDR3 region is CSVELIGTSVSYEQYF. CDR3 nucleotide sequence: TGCAGCGTTGAGTTAATTGGGACTAGCGTCTCCTACGAGCAGTACTTC.